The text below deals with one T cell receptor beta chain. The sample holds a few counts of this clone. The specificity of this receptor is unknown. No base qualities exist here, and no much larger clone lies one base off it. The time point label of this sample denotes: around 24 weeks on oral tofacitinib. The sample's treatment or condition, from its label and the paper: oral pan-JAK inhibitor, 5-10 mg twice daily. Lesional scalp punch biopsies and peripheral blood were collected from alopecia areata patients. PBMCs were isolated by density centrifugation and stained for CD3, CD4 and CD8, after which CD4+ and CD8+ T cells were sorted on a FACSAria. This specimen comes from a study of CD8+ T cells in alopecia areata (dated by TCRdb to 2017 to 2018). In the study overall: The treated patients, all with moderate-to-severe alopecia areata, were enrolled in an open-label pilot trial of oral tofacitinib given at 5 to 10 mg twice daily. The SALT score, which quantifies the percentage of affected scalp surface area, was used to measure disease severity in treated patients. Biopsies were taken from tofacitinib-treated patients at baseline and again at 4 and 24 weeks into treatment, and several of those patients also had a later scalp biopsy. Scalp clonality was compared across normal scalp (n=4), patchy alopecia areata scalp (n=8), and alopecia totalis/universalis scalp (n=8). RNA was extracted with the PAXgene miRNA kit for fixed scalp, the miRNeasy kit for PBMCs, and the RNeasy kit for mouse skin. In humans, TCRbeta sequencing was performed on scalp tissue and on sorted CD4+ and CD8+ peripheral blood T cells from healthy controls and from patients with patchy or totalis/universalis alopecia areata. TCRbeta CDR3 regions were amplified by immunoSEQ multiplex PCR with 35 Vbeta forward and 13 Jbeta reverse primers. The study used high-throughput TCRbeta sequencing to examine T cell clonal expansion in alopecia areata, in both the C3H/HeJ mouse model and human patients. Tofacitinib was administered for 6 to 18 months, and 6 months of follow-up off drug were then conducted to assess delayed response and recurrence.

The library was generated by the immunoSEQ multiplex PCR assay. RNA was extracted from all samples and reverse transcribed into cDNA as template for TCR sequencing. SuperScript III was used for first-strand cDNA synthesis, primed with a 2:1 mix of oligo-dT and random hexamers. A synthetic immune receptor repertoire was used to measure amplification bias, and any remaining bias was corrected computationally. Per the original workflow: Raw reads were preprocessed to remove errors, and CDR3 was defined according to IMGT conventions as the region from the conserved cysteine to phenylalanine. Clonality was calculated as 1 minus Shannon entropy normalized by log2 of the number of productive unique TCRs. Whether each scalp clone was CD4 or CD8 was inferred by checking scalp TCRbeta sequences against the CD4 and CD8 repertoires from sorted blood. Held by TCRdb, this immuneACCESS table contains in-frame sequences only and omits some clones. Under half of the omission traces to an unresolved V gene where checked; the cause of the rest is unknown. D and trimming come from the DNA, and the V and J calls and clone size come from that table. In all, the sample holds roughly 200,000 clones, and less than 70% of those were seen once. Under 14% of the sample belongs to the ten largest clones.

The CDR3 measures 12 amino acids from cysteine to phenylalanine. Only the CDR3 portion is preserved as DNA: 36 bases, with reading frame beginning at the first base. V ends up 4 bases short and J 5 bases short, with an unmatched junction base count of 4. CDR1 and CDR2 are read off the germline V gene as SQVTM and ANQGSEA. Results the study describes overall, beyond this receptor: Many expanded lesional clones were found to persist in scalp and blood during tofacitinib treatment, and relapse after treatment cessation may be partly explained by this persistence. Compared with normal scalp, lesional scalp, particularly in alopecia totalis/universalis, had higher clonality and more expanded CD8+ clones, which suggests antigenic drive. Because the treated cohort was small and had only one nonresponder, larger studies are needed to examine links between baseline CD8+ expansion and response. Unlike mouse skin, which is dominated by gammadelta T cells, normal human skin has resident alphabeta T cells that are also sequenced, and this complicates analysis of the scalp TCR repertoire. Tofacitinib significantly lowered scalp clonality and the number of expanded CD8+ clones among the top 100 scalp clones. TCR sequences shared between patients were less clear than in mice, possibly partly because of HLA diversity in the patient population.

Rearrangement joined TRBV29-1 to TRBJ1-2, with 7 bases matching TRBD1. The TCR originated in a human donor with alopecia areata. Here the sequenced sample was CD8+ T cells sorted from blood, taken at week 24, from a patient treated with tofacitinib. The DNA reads TGCAGCGTTGCAGGGGGGACGTATGGCTACACCTTC. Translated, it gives CSVAGGTYGYTF.